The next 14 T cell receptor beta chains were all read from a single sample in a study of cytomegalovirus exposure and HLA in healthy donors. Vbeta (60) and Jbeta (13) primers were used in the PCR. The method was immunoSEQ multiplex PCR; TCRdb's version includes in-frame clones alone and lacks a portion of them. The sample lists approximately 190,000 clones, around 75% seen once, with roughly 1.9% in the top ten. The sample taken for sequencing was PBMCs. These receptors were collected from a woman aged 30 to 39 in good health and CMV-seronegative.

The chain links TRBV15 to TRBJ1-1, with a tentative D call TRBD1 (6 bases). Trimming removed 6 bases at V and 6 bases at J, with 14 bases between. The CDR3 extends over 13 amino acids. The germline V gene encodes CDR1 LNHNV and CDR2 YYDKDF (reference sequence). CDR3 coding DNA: TGTGCCACCAGAAAGACAGGCCTCCCTGAAGCTTTCTTT. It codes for CATRKTGLPEAFF.

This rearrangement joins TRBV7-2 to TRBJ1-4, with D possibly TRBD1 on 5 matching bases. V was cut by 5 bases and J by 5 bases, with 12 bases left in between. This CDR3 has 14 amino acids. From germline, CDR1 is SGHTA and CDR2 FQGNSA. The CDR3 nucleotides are TGTGCCAGCAGCCAGGGTAGAAGGAATGAAAAACTGTTTTTT. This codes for CASSQGRRNEKLFF.

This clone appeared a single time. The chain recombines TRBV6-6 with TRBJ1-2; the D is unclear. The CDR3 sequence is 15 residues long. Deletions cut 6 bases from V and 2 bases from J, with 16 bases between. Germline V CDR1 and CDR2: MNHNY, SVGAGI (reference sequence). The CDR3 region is CASSPQNQVNYGYTF. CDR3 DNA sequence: TGTGCCAGCAGCCCTCAGAATCAGGTGAACTATGGCTACACCTTC.

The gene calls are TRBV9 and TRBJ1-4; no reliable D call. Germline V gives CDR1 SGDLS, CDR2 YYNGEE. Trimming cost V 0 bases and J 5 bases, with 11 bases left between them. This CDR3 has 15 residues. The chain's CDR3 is CASSVGRFLNEKLFF. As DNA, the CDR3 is TGTGCCAGCAGCGTAGGCCGGTTCCTAAATGAAAAACTGTTTTTT.

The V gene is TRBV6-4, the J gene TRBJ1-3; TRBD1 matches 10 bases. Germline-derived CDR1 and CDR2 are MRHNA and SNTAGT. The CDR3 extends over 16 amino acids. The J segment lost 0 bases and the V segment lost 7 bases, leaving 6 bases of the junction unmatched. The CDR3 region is CASTGQGGDSGNTIYF. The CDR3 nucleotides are TGTGCCAGCACCGGACAGGGGGGGGACTCTGGAAACACCATATATTTT.

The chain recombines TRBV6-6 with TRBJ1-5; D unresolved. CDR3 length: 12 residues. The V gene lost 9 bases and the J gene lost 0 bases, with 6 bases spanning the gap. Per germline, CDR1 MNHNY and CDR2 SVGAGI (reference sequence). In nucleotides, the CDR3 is TGTGCCAGTGCGAGTAGCAATCAGCCCCAGCATTTT. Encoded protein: CASASSNQPQHF.

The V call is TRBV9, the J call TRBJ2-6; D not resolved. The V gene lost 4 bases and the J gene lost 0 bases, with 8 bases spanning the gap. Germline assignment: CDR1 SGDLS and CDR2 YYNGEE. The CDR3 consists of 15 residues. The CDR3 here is CASSPFPSGANVLTF. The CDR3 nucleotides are TGTGCCAGCAGCCCTTTTCCCTCTGGGGCCAACGTCCTGACTTTC.

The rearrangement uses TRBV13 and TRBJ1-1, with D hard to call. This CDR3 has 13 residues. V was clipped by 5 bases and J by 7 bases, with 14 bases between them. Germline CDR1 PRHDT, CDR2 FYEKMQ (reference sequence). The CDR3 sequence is CASSHQSTREAFF. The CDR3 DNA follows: TGTGCCAGCAGCCACCAAAGCACCCGTGAAGCTTTCTTT.

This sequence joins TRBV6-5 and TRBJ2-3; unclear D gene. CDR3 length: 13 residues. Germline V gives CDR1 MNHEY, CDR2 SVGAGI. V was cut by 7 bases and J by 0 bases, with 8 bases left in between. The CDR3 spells CASTAASTDTQYF. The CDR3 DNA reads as TGTGCCAGCACGGCGGCTAGCACAGATACGCAGTATTTT.

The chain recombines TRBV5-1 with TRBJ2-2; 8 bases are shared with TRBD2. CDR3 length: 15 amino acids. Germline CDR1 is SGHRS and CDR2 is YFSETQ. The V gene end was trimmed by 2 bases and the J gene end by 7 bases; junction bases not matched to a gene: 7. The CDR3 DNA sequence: TGCGCCAGCAGCTTAAACGGGGGGGCCGTCGGGGAGCTGTTTTTT. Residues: CASSLNGGAVGELFF.

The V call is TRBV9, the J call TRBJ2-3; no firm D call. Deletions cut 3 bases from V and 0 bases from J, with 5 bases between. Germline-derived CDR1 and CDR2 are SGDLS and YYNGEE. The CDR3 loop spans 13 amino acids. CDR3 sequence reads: CASSAQSTDTQYF. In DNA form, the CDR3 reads TGTGCCAGCAGCGCACAGAGCACAGATACGCAGTATTTT.

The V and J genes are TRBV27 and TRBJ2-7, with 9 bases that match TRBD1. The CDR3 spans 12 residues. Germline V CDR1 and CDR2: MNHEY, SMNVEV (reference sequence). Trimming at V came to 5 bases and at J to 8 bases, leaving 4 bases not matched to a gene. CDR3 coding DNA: TGTGCCAGCAGTGCCGGGACAGGGAAGCAGTACTTC. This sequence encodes CASSAGTGKQYF.

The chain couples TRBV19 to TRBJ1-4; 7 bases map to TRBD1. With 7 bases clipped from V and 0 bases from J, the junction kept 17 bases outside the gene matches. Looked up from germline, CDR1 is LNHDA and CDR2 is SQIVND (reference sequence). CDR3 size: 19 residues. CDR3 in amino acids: CASTDGTVPSAATNEKLFF. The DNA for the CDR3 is TGTGCCAGTACTGATGGGACAGTCCCATCCGCTGCAACTAATGAAAAACTGTTTTTT.

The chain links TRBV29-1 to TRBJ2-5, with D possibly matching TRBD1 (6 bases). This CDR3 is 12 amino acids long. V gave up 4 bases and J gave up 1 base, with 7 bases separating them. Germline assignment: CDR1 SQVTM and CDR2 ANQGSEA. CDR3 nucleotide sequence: TGCAGCGTTGGGGGGCCCCAAGAGACCCAGTACTTC. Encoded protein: CSVGGPQETQYF.